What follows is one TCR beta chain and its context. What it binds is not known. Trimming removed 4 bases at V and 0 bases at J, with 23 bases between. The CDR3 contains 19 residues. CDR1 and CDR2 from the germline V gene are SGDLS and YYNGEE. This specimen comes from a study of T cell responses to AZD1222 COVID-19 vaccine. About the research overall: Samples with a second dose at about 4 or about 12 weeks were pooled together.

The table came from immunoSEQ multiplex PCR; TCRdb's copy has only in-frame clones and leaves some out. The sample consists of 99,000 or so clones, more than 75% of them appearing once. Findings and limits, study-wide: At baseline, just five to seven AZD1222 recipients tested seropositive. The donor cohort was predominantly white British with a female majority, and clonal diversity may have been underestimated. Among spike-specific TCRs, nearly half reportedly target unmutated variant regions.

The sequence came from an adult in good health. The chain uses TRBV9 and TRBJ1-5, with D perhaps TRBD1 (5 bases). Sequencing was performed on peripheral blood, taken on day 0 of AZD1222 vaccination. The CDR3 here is CASSRTNRDRDYSNQPQHF. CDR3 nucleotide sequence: TGTGCCAGCAGCCGAACGAACCGGGACCGCGATTATAGCAATCAGCCCCAGCATTTT.